The sequence of this TCR beta chain was determined in a study of Ad26.COV2.S vaccination and SARS-CoV-2 variants. Germline values: CDR1 GTSNPN, CDR2 SVGIG (reference sequence). The CDR3 is 15 amino acids. V was pared by 2 bases and J by 4 bases, with 8 bases of the junction left unmatched. Treatment given: around 19 received Ad26.COV2.S at low or high dose, single or two shots; about 5 received placebo; per-sample allocation not given. It was on day 63 after the first vaccine or placebo injection that samples were taken. Here immunoSEQ multiplex PCR was the method, and the copy in TCRdb shows in-frame clones only, minus some. Of 400,000 to 500,000 clones in the sample, 80% to 90% were seen once.

Sequenced material: peripheral blood, taken in a trial of Ad26.COV2.S vaccine versus placebo. This receptor was taken from a person between 18 and 60 years old who received the Ad26.COV2.S COVID-19 vaccine or a placebo. The chain couples TRBV30 to TRBJ2-3; 8 positions match TRBD1. Here the CDR3 reads CAWSNQGASADTQYF. In DNA form, the CDR3 reads TGTGCCTGGAGTAATCAGGGGGCTAGCGCAGATACGCAGTATTTT.